This T cell receptor (beta chain) was obtained from a study of cytomegalovirus exposure and HLA in healthy donors (dated by TCRdb to the late 2010s). Concerning the study at large: According to an earlier analysis of 587 of the donors, about 179 million T cells yielded approximately 120 million unique TCR beta sequences and about 300 Gb of sequence data. Roughly 300 gigabases of sequencing data and around 87 million unique TCR sequences were included in an early release covering roughly 700 HLA-typed donors. Of the approximately 400 genotyped donors, 75% to 85% were placed in the genetic ancestry cluster associated with self-reported Caucasian donors. The study aimed to test whether signatures of past pathogen exposure could be identified by cataloging public T cell receptors. The study used immunosequencing to profile the T cell repertoires of under 700 subjects and linked those repertoires to cytomegalovirus serostatus. In addition to the first cohort of several hundred subjects, a separate validation cohort of 130 or so different subjects was used. To predict cytomegalovirus infection status, the study combined high-throughput TCR immunosequencing, statistical association of individual TCRs with disease status, and machine learning. A later analysis re-examined previously published TCR beta repertoires from more than 650 donors and added high-resolution HLA genotyping to investigate patterns of TCR occurrence. In the later analysis, no new phenotypic data were used to find candidate immune exposures; instead, reliance was placed on TCR beta sequences and their occurrence across donors. To decide whether each TCR beta V gene segment behaved as functional or pseudogenic, an earlier analysis of over 500 of the donors relied on high-throughput TCR beta sequencing. Donor age, sex, ethnicity and CMV serostatus were collected together with the repertoire data. Genome-wide SNP genotypes for about three fifths of the 666 donors were used in a later genetic analysis, which treated that subset as a discovery cohort. Every repertoire in the discovery cohort had been generated on one and the same sequencing platform. Class I and class II HLA loci were covered by the typing at four-digit resolution. The number of typed donors differed by locus: about 620-640 for A, B, C, DRB1 and DQB1; approximately 540 for DQA1; approximately 600 for DPA1; and 450 to 480 for DPB1. Because of strong linkage in the cohort, 5 or 6 DR-DQ haplotypes were treated as single units for association and clustering. Among 398 genotyped donors of the cohort, an average of around 240,000 unique TCR beta nucleotide sequences was sequenced per donor, of which about 18% were non-productive.

With respect to this clone: No cognate antigen has been identified for it. The input lacks base qualities; no much larger clone sits a single base away.

The germline ends are 10 bases apart after V is trimmed by 3 bases and J by 7 bases. Including the terminal cysteine and phenylalanine, the CDR3 comprises 14 residues. CDR3 DNA is the only sequence kept; it has 42 bases, read in frame from the first base. CDR1 LNHDA and CDR2 SQIVND were looked up in the germline V gene (reference sequence). The library was generated by the immunoSEQ multiplex PCR assay. For the multiplex PCR, a mixture combining 60 forward primers for TCR Vbeta segments and 13 reverse primers for TCR Jbeta segments was used. Amplification of the CDR3 region of rearranged TCR beta genes was performed with a multiplex PCR assay on genomic DNA. The amplified TCR beta libraries were sequenced on the Illumina HiSeq System as 87-base-pair reads. As for the authors' bioinformatics: Across the roughly 670 repertoires, a later analysis counted approximately 75 million unique TCR beta chains, some 11 million of which were shared by at least two donors. To remove PCR and sequencing errors, raw reads were error-corrected and collapsed into unique sequences using a nearest-neighbor algorithm that merged closely related sequences. CDR3 sequences were aligned to IMGT reference sequences to assign V, D and J gene segments. Each retained sequence needed at least a six-nucleotide match to both a V gene segment and a J gene segment. A rearrangement was called productive if the CDR3 had no stop codons and remained in frame with V and J, and every other rearrangement was called non-productive. CDR3 was defined by IMGT convention, running from the second conserved V-encoded cysteine to the conserved J-encoded phenylalanine. In an earlier analysis of approximately 500 of the donors, sequences lacking an unambiguous match to a single V gene segment were excluded. In an earlier analysis of 587 of the donors, a V segment was called functional when productive rearrangements were above 56.7%, and segregating when the standard deviation between donors exceeded 5%. To diagnose cytomegalovirus status from the catalog of TCR beta chain sequences, a statistical classification framework was built. In a later analysis, V and J genes were assigned by comparing TCR nucleotide sequences against IMGT/GENE-DB human TR gene sequences. In a later analysis, CDR3 sequences and most-parsimonious VDJ recombination scenarios were assigned using the TCRdist pipeline. In a later analysis, each TCR beta chain was defined by its CDR3 amino acid sequence together with its V-gene family, and reads without a unique V-gene family were excluded. In a later analysis, around 600 highly shared, low-generation-probability nucleotide sequences were removed to address suspected cross-contamination and a sequencing artifact. A later analysis calculated a clonal expansion index for each public chain from normalized within-repertoire ranks of inferred template counts. Generation probabilities in a later analysis came from a VDJ recombination model fitted to out-of-frame rearrangements, and those results were checked against IGoR. In a later analysis, TCR-TCR, TCR-HLA and TCR-CMV co-occurrence was scored with hypergeometric tests, and a repertoire-size bias correction was applied to TCR pairs. To estimate false discovery rates, a later analysis permuted the HLA or CMV assignments 20 times. A later analysis grouped co-occurring TCRs with DBSCAN, adding TCRdist sequence similarity when clustering within HLA-allele-positive subsets. Co-occurrence clustering excluded repertoires with fewer than 30,000 or more than 120,000 public chains, plus five with anomalous nucleotide sharing. Held by TCRdb, this immuneACCESS table contains in-frame sequences only and omits some clones. Under half of the omission traces to an unresolved V gene where checked; the cause of the rest is unknown. Clone size and the V and J calls come from that table; the DNA yielded D and trimming. The sample has about 200,000 clones on record, over 60% of them singletons. The ten most abundant clones make up roughly a sixth of the sample.

Broader findings and caveats from the paper: The classifier was reported to diagnose cytomegalovirus status with high specificity and sensitivity in both the original and validation cohorts. A later genetic analysis reported fewer N-insertions in productive TCRs among donors in an Asian-associated ancestry cluster than the roughly 640-donor mean. A cluster of highly shared sequence variants was judged likely to represent a technical artifact of the sequencing pipeline. Correlated functional status among segregating V segments might be attributable to linkage disequilibrium, but an unknown experimental factor could not be ruled out. A later analysis found that HLA-associated TCR beta chains were more clonally expanded and had lower generation probabilities than equally common non-associated chains. A later analysis reported that several top co-occurrence clusters appeared linked to parvovirus B19, influenza, CMV and Epstein-Barr virus. Some IMGT-functional V segments, including TRBV6-2 and TRBV6-3, could not be distinguished by the 87-base-pair reads and were therefore excluded. A further reported finding was that TCR beta sequences accurately predicted the HLA-A and HLA-B alleles for most subjects in the first cohort. CMV serostatus was the only immune exposure information available for the cohort. The cohort was sequenced for TCR beta chains only, and without alpha or paired-chain data the features that could be detected were limited. Strong co-occurrence of HLA alleles, especially DR and DQ, made assigning TCR associations to individual alleles difficult. Most CMV-associated TCR beta chains appeared to be HLA-restricted in a later analysis, and the HLA associations seemed to be driven largely by CMV exposure. V-gene and J-gene trimming of TCR beta chains was associated with a missense DCLRE1C variant in a later genetic analysis, and the association was replicated in an independent cohort. HLA typing was unavailable for some donors at each locus, so association tests used only the typed subset. The authors suggested that the approach could potentially be extended to other disease states and immunological phenotypes. A few of the identified cytomegalovirus-associated TCR beta chains were confirmed in vitro to be specific for cytomegalovirus antigens. A total of 150 to 200 TCR beta chains were listed by the study as associated with cytomegalovirus. The earlier analysis of about 600 of the donors excluded some 15 rarely observed V segments, including chromosome 9 orphons, because counts were too low. Most TCR sequences were observed very rarely across donors, whereas some public TCRs were present in many individuals. In a later analysis, TCR association rates were found to vary across HLA loci, with the most associated TCRs seen for DRB1 alleles and the fewest for HLA-C alleles. In an earlier analysis of about 600 of the donors, most TCR beta V segments appeared in productive rearrangements about 90% or about 30% of the time, broadly matching IMGT annotations. Sequencing depth was assumed to be roughly uniform across donors in the presence/absence analyses, though that assumption may not hold. In a later analysis, some 18,000 TCR beta sequences were associated with specific HLA alleles at a false discovery rate of 0.05.

The cohort was made up of about 670 healthy bone marrow donors. Cohort members were all nominally healthy when sampled, although unrecorded immune exposures were likely present. The donor tested CMV seronegative and was one of the 352 seronegative cohort members. Every donor gave a peripheral blood sample, and the peripheral blood mononuclear cells from that sample were used for TCR beta sequencing. Genomic DNA extraction from the blood cell samples was performed with the Qiagen DNeasy Blood Extraction Kit. The chain links TRBV19 with TRBJ1-6; the D gene lacks a confident call. This clonotype originated in a middle-aged man in good health and CMV-seronegative. The sequenced sample consisted of PBMCs. The encoded CDR3 is CASSIPGSNSPLHF. The DNA reads TGTGCCAGTAGTATCCCGGGTTCGAATTCACCCCTCCACTTT.